These T cell receptor beta chains were read from a single sample in a study of chemoradiotherapy in HPV16-positive cancers. Here immunoSEQ multiplex PCR was the method, and the copy in TCRdb shows in-frame clones only, minus some. The data show 8,000 to 9,000 clones, with less than 80% seen just once and around 8.5% held by the top ten. This material was obtained from a patient who underwent chemoradiotherapy. Receptors originate from a human donor with HPV-associated anogenital cancer. The CDR3 runs from the conserved cysteine through the conserved F or W. Fields, in order: J gene, D gene, V gene, CDR3 protein. A D gene is named only where the DNA matches it firmly.

>TRBJ1-1|-|TRBV6-5
CASRVQAFDTEAFF
>TRBJ2-1|-|TRBV7-9
CASSLAVPTDDNEQFF
>TRBJ2-2|TRBD2|TRBV7-7
CASSLGLAGSPSSGELFF
>TRBJ2-2|TRBD2|TRBV18
CASSRLAGASTGELFF
>TRBJ1-2|-|TRBV7-2
CASSPLGTPGDGYTF
>TRBJ2-3|-|TRBV7-6
CASSLVTVALTDTQYF
>TRBJ1-6|TRBD1|TRBV5-1
CASSKGQGGSSPLHF
>TRBJ1-6|-|TRBV11-3
CASSLGGGRNSPLHF
>TRBJ2-7|-|TRBV18
CASSETEAYEQYF
>TRBJ1-1|TRBD1|TRBV5-1
CASSHGTGEWYRAEAFF
>TRBJ1-1|-|TRBV5-1
CASSPGHEGMADFF
>TRBJ2-1|TRBD2|TRBV5-6
CASSLSGGLYNEQFF
>TRBJ2-3|-|TRBV7-7
CASSRLAPTDTQYF
>TRBJ2-6|-|TRBV5-1
CASSRSGDSGANVLTF
>TRBJ1-5|-|TRBV5-5
CASRSDWNQPQHF
>TRBJ2-1|-|TRBV11-2
CASSLDGTRVEQFF
>TRBJ2-3|-|TRBV5-8
CASSPQGLATDTQYF
>TRBJ2-5|TRBD1|TRBV7-6
CASSLEGARETQYF
>-|TRBD2|TRBV7-2
CASSRLGRGVDEQYF
>TRBJ2-3|TRBD2|TRBV6-1
CASNPSGRTDTQYF
>TRBJ1-2|-|TRBV25-1
CASSDITYGYTF
>TRBJ1-2|TRBD1|TRBV6-1
CASSDRDYGYTF
>TRBJ1-6|-|TRBV6-5
CATSDSGSPLHF
>TRBJ1-1|-|TRBV5-1
CASSLGQENTEAFF
>TRBJ1-2|TRBD1|TRBV7-7
CASSFQGVGDGYTF
>TRBJ2-4|-|TRBV30
CAWSSGTAAKNIQYF
>TRBJ2-5|-|TRBV9
CASSVGLQGSTQETQYF
>TRBJ2-1|TRBD2|TRBV5-1
CASSLALAGANEQFF
>TRBJ1-2|TRBD1|TRBV7-6
CASSPGYRGYGYTF
>TRBJ1-2|TRBD1|TRBV6-5
CASSLTGDPWDGYTF
>TRBJ2-1|TRBD2|TRBV19
CATDPGGVYNEQFF
>TRBJ1-1|TRBD1|TRBV9
CASSEPTGHTEAFF
>TRBJ2-5|-|TRBV11-2
CASSQQWEQETQYF
>TRBJ2-1|TRBD2|TRBV6-5
CASSYATSVSYNEQFF
>TRBJ2-3|-|TRBV14
CASSQGWGDTQYF
>TRBJ2-2|-|TRBV21-1
CASSKGWRPNTGELFF
>TRBJ1-2|TRBD1|TRBV7-9
CASSGNRGTNYGYTF
>TRBJ1-3|-|TRBV6-6
CASRPPETSGNTIYF
>-|-|TRBV29-1
CSVSLGATSYEQYF
>TRBJ1-1|-|TRBV6-5
CASSFSGGGLNTEAFF
>TRBJ2-7|-|TRBV5-6
CASSLGRTLYEQYF
>TRBJ2-2|TRBD2|TRBV4-2
CASSQERLAVSELFF
>TRBJ2-1|-|TRBV11-2
CASSFVKSGLYNEQFF
>TRBJ2-2|-|TRBV6-6
CASYTRRESTGELFF
>TRBJ2-7|-|TRBV5-4
CASSFVGIGVREQYF
>TRBJ2-7|TRBD1|TRBV19
CASSIAGGQVYEQYF
>TRBJ2-3|TRBD2|TRBV5-5
CASRPISGAAADTQYF
>TRBJ2-7|-|TRBV2
CASNSRTIANEQYF
>TRBJ1-1|-|TRBV28
CASSSPPTGPKAFF
>TRBJ2-7|TRBD1|TRBV5-1
CASSSLGQAGGEQYF
>TRBJ2-7|TRBD1|TRBV2
CASAQAGQGTYEQYF